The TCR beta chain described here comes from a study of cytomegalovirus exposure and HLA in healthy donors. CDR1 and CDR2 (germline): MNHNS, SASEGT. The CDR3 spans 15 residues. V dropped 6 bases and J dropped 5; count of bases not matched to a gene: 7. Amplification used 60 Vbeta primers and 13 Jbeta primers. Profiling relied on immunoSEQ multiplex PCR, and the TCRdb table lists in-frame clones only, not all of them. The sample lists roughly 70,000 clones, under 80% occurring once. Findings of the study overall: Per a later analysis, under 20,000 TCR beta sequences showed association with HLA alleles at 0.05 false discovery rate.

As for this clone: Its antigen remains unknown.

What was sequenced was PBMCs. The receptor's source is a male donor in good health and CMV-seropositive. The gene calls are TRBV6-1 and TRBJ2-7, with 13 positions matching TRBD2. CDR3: CASRGPGLAGNEQYF. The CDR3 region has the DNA TGTGCCAGCAGGGGGCCGGGACTAGCGGGGAACGAGCAGTACTTC.